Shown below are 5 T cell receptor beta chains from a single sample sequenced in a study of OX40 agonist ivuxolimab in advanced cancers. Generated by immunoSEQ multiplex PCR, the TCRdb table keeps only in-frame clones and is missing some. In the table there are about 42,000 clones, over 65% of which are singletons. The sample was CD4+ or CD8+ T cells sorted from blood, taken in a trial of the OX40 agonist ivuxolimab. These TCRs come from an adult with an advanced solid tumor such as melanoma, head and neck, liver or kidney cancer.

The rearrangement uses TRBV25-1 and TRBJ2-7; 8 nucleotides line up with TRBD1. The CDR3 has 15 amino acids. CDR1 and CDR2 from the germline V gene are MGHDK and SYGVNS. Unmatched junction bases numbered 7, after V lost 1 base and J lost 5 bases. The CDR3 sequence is CASSESRTGIHEQYF. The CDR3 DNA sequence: TGTGCCAGCAGTGAATCCCGGACAGGGATCCACGAGCAGTACTTC.

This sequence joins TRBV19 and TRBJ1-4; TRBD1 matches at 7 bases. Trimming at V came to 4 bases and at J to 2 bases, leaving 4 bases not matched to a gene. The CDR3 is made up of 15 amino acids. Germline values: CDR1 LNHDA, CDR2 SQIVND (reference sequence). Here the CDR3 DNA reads TGTGCCAGTAGTACGGGGACAGACACTAATGAAAAACTGTTTTTT. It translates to CASSTGTDTNEKLFF.

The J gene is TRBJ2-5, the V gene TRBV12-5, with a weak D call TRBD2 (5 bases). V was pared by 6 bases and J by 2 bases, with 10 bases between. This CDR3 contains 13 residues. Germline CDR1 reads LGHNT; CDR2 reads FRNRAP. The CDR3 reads CASGTGGQETQYF. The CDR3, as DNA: TGTGCTAGTGGAACTGGCGGGCAAGAGACCCAGTACTTC.

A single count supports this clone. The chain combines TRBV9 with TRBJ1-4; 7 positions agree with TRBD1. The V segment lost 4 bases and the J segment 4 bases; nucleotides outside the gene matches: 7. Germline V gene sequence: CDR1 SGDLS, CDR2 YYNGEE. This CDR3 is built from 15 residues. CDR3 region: CASSLRTGLNEKLFF. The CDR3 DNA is TGTGCCAGCAGCCTCCGGACAGGCCTTAATGAAAAACTGTTTTTT.

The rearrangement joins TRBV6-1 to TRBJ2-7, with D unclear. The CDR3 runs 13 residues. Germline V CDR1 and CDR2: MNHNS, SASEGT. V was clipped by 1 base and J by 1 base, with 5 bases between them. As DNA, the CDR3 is TGTGCCAGCAGTGAAGGGCCGTCCTACGAGCAGTACTTC. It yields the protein CASSEGPSYEQYF.